What follows describes a single TCR beta chain. The entry originates in a study of blood T cell repertoires in COVID-19. Study-level background: Acute and convalescent COVID-19 specimens originated in the United States, Italy and Spain.

In the original workflow: The authors estimated nucleated cell counts from reference gene primer amplification. TCRdb keeps only in-frame clones here, not all; method: immunoSEQ multiplex PCR. The V and J calls and clone size are taken from that table; D and trimming were inferred from the DNA. The data show fewer than 450,000 clones, more than 75% seen once. Germline lookup yields CDR1 SGHVS and CDR2 FNYEAQ. CDR3 size: 17 residues. V lost 0 bases and J lost 5; bases outside the gene matches: 8. Seattle researchers signed up patients amid active infection and tracked them longitudinally. V usage is TRBV7-6 and J usage is TRBJ1-3; 9 bases agree with TRBD1. The source of this sequence is a woman in her 50s with COVID-19, enrolled during active disease. Sequencing was done on a sample of peripheral blood. This CDR3 is CASSLAAGQGSRNTIYF. CDR3 coding DNA: TGTGCCAGCAGCTTAGCAGCGGGACAGGGTAGTAGAAACACCATATATTTT.